Listed below are T cell receptor beta chains from one sample, sequenced in a study. One entry per CDR3 protein, called by TCRdb with MiXCR from the reads. The sample carries around 4,300 distinct CDR3 sequences, roughly 10% recorded once. Material: CD4+ T cells from synovial fluid. Receptors were obtained from a human donor with rheumatoid arthritis. The CDR3 runs from the conserved cysteine through the conserved F or W. The D gene is left open where the match is weak. Only some rows state a clone size, as once, few, many or a class for expanded clones.

d_gene	abundance	v_gene	j_gene	CDR3aa	CDR3nt
.	medium-sized	TRBV29-1	TRBJ1-4	CSVEWEEKLFF	TGCAGCGTTGAATGGGAGGAAAAACTGTTTTTT
TRBD1	medium-sized	TRBV29-1	TRBJ1-2	CSATGGNYGYTF	TGCAGCGCCACAGGGGGCAACTATGGCTACACCTTC
.	medium-sized	TRBV7-8	TRBJ2-7	CASSGGFPDPFPEQYF	TGTGCCAGCAGCGGAGGTTTCCCAGACCCTTTTCCCGAGCAGTACTTC
.	many	TRBV7-3	TRBJ2-5	CASSFGGQETQYF	TGTGCCAGCAGCTTCGGCGGACAAGAGACCCAGTACTTC
.	.	TRBV3-1	TRBJ2-5	CASSQVQPYQETQYF	TGTGCCAGCAGCCAAGTGCAGCCGTACCAAGAGACCCAGTACTTC
.	large	TRBV6-2/TRBV6-3	TRBJ1-2	CASTPPGLGNGYTF	TGTGCCAGCACCCCTCCGGGGTTAGGGAATGGCTACACCTTC
.	many	TRBV10-3	TRBJ1-2	CAISDNNYGYTF	TGTGCCATCAGTGACAATAACTATGGCTACACCTTC
TRBD1	many	TRBV7-9	TRBJ1-1	CASSSPDRVGSEAFF	TGTGCCAGCAGCTCACCGGACAGGGTAGGCTCTGAAGCTTTCTTT
.	many	TRBV29-1	TRBJ2-3	CSVAWGAGTDTQYF	TGCAGCGTTGCGTGGGGCGCGGGCACAGATACGCAGTATTTT
.	many	TRBV7-2	TRBJ2-1	CASSFPADFEQFF	TGTGCCAGCAGCTTTCCCGCGGATTTTGAGCAGTTCTTC
.	many	TRBV27	TRBJ2-3	CASSLSSTDTQYF	TGTGCCAGCAGTTTATCGAGCACAGATACGCAGTATTTT
TRBD1	few	TRBV10-3	TRBJ1-2	CAISESPGGFGGYTF	TGTGCCATCAGTGAGTCTCCAGGGGGCTTCGGTGGCTACACCTTC
.	medium-sized	TRBV7-2	TRBJ1-2	CASSFMGQTGKEGYTF	TGTGCCAGCAGCTTTATGGGGCAAACAGGGAAGGAAGGCTACACCTTC
.	medium-sized	TRBV28	TRBJ2-1	CASSFSGLSNNEQFF	TGTGCCAGCAGTTTCTCAGGACTCTCCAACAATGAGCAGTTCTTC